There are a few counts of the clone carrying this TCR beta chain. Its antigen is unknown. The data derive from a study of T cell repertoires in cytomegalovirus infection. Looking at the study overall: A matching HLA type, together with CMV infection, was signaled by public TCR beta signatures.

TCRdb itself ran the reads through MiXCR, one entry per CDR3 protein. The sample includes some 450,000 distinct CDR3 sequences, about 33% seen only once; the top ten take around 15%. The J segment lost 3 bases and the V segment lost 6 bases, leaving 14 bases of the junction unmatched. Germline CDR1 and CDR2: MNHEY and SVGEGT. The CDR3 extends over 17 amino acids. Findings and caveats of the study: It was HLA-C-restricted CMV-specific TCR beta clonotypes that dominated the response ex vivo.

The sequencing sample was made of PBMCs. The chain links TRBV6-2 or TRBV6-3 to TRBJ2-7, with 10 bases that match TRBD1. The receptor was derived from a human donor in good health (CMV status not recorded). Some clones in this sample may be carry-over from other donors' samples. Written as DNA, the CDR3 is TGTGCCAGCAGACCTATCGGGACAGGGGCAGATTACTACGAGCAGTACTTC. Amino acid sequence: CASRPIGTGADYYEQYF.